Below are 17 T cell receptor beta chains sequenced from a single sample in a study of blood T cell repertoires in COVID-19. Sequencing was performed with immunoSEQ multiplex PCR; in TCRdb, only in-frame clones are kept and a portion is missing. This table holds tens of thousands of clones, roughly nine tenths found once. Sequenced input: peripheral blood. The receptor source for this set is a woman of 80 years or more with COVID-19, enrolled during active disease.

The gene calls are TRBV2 and TRBJ2-3, with TRBD2 identical over 13 bases. V lost 3 bases, J lost 9 bases, and 9 bases stayed unmatched. CDR1 is SNHLY, CDR2 FYNNEI, per germline. The CDR3 loop spans 16 amino acids. DNA of the CDR3: TGTGCCAGCAGTGATCTGGCCGGGACTAGCGGGACCACGCAGTATTTT. As protein: CASSDLAGTSGTTQYF.

The V call is TRBV5-1, the J call TRBJ2-5, with no clear D. This CDR3 comprises 14 residues. V was shortened by 3 bases and J by 1 base, with 10 bases between the two germline ends. Germline-derived CDR1 and CDR2 are SGHRS and YFSETQ. The CDR3 region has the DNA TGCGCCAGCAGCTCCCCAGGTGGCCAAGAGACCCAGTACTTC. Translating it yields CASSSPGGQETQYF.

V and J are TRBV6-2 or TRBV6-3 and TRBJ1-6; D is ambiguous. The V end was cut by 6 bases, the J end by 7 bases, with 16 bases between. The CDR3 totals 15 residues. Germline V gene lookup returns CDR1 MNHEY and CDR2 SVGEGT. CDR3 sequence: CASSDLGTRNSPLHF. CDR3 DNA: TGTGCCAGCAGCGATTTGGGTACTAGGAATTCACCCCTCCACTTT.

This rearrangement joins TRBV7-8 to TRBJ2-1, with 7 nucleotides matching TRBD1. Germline assignment: CDR1 SGHVS and CDR2 FQNEAQ. The V and J ends lost 5 bases and 8 bases, in that order; junction bases with no gene match: 12. The CDR3 sequence is 15 residues long. The CDR3 sequence: CASSMTGIRGDEQFF. CDR3 nucleotide sequence: TGTGCCAGCAGCATGACAGGGATCCGTGGGGATGAGCAGTTCTTC.

This chain uses TRBV2 with TRBJ2-7, with a tentative D call TRBD1 (5 bases). CDR1 SNHLY and CDR2 FYNNEI come from the germline V gene. The CDR3 runs to 11 residues. Trimming pared 6 bases from V and 4 bases from J, leaving 7 bases between. CDR3 amino acids: CASSDSYEQYF. The CDR3 region has the DNA TGTGCCAGCAGCGACAGTTACGAGCAGTACTTC.

The chain links TRBV5-1 to TRBJ2-3; 7 nucleotides line up with TRBD1. The CDR3 loop spans 16 amino acids. Germline assignment: CDR1 SGHRS and CDR2 YFSETQ. Trimming took 7 bases from V and 0 from J; bases not matched to a gene: 11. In nucleotides, the CDR3 is TGCGCCAGCTGCCCAACGGGACAGTCTAGCACAGATACGCAGTATTTT. Encoded protein: CASCPTGQSSTDTQYF.

V is TRBV18 and J is TRBJ2-1; the match to TRBD2 covers 12 bases. The ends lost 0 bases at V and 10 bases at J; junction bases unmatched: 7. CDR1 is KGHSH and CDR2 is LQKENI in the germline V gene. The CDR3 is made up of 16 amino acids. CDR3 loop: CASSPPGLAGLGEQFF. The CDR3 nucleotides read TGTGCCAGCTCACCACCGGGACTAGCGGGCCTGGGCGAGCAGTTCTTC. Full variable domain (remainder filled in from reference TRBV18 and TRBJ2-1): NAGVMQNPRHLVRRRGQEARLRCSPMKGHSHVYWYRQLPEEGLKFMVYLQKENIIDESGMPKERFSAEFPKEGPSILRIQQVVRGDSAAYFCASSPPGLAGLGEQFFGPGTRLTVL.

This clone has just one count. The chain combines TRBV2 with TRBJ2-1; weak D call: TRBD1 (6 bases). V was pared by 6 bases and J by 15 bases, with 21 bases between. This CDR3 is 13 amino acids long. CDR1 is SNHLY, CDR2 FYNNEI, per germline. CDR3 sequence reads: CASSPRGQGMRFF. CDR3 DNA sequence: TGTGCCAGCAGCCCCCGGGGTCAGGGGATGAGGTTCTTC.

The chain uses TRBV2 and TRBJ2-5; 12 bases match TRBD2. This CDR3 region has 16 residues. CDR1 is SNHLY, CDR2 FYNNEI, per germline. The junction had 8 bases not matched to a gene; V was cut back by 4 bases and J by 5 bases. CDR3 DNA sequence: TGTGCCAGCAGTGCTAGCGGGGGGGCAAGGATGGAGACCCAGTACTTC. Translating gives CASSASGGARMETQYF.

V usage is TRBV29-1 and J usage is TRBJ2-5; 7 bases map to TRBD2. The CDR3 consists of 13 residues. V shed 1 base, J shed 3 bases, and the junction held 2 bases outside the gene matches. Germline-derived CDR1 and CDR2 are SQVTM and ANQGSEA. The CDR3 sequence: CSVEVGGKETQYF. Here the CDR3 DNA reads TGCAGCGTTGAAGTGGGGGGGAAAGAGACCCAGTACTTC.

This sequence joins TRBV6-1 and TRBJ1-1; possibly TRBD1 for D (5 bases). Trimming took off 3 bases at V and 11 bases at J, with 7 bases between the two ends. The CDR3 extends over 10 amino acids. Germline assignment: CDR1 MNHNS and CDR2 SASEGT. The chain's CDR3 is CASSDRVAFF. CDR3 in DNA: TGTGCCAGCAGTGACAGGGTCGCTTTCTTT.

Written as DNA, the CDR3 is TGCGCCAGCAGCTTCAGGGGAAATCAGCCCCAGCATTTT. Amino acids: CASSFRGNQPQHF. This chain joins TRBV5-1 and TRBJ1-5, with a possible D match to TRBD1 (6 bases). Deletions cut 2 bases from V and 4 bases from J, with 7 bases between. The CDR3 is 13 residues long. Germline V lookup: CDR1 SGHRS, CDR2 YFSETQ.

This clone was found a few times. The rearrangement joins TRBV3-1 (or the pseudogene TRBV3-2) to TRBJ2-7; TRBD1 aligns across 8 bases. The V gene's germline CDR1 is LGHDT and CDR2 YNNKEL (reference sequence). Trimming at V came to 3 bases and at J to 4 bases, leaving 8 bases not matched to a gene. The CDR3 covers 15 residues. The CDR3 DNA is TGTGCCAGCAGCCAGTCAGACAGGGGTTGGTACGAGCAGTACTTC. It codes for CASSQSDRGWYEQYF.

V usage is TRBV18 and J usage is TRBJ2-7, with D perhaps matching TRBD2 (5 bases). The V gene's germline CDR1 is KGHSH and CDR2 LQKENI. V lost 3 bases and J lost 0, with 12 bases in between. The CDR3 length is 15 residues. The CDR3 here is CASSPYSVSSYEQYF. DNA for the CDR3: TGTGCCAGCTCACCGTATAGCGTTAGCTCCTACGAGCAGTACTTC.

This chain links TRBV5-6 with TRBJ2-6, with D tentatively TRBD1 (6 bases). The CDR3 length is 18 residues. Germline values: CDR1 SGHDT, CDR2 YYEEEE. V was cut by 8 bases and J by 2 bases, with 23 bases left in between. CDR3 amino acids: CASLSPATGYTGANVLTF. CDR3 sequence (DNA): TGTGCCAGTCTGTCCCCGGCCACAGGGTATACTGGGGCCAACGTCCTGACTTTC.

This chain joins TRBV2 and TRBJ2-6, with a tentative D call TRBD1 (6 bases). In germline, CDR1 is SNHLY, CDR2 FYNNEI. The CDR3 sequence is 17 residues long. V was pared by 7 bases and J by 0 bases, with 16 bases between. The CDR3 coding sequence is TGTGCCAGCAAGCTTCCGGGACATGCCTCTGGGGCCAACGTCCTGACTTTC. Its translation: CASKLPGHASGANVLTF.

Here the CDR3 DNA reads TGTGCCAGCAGCCCGAACCAGGGTCTAAATCAGCCCCAGCATTTT. This sequence encodes CASSPNQGLNQPQHF. V is TRBV11-2 and J is TRBJ1-5; a possible D gene is TRBD1 (5 bases). This CDR3 has 15 amino acids. Germline CDR1 SGHAT, CDR2 FQNNGV. The V end was cut by 5 bases, the J end by 4 bases, with 15 bases between.